The 31 T cell receptor beta chains below come from one sample, sequenced in a study of quantifying T cell responses using KT2 cells. At the level of the study: TCR alpha and beta constant-region primers primed reverse transcription of RNA.

An oligo carrying a UMI was ligated to the cDNA 3' end. The first PCR ran 3 to 5 cycles with an equimolar RC1.1 and RC1.2 beta primer mix. From the UMI-ligation and nested PCR reads, TCRdb called clonotypes with MiXCR, one entry per CDR3 protein. Here the sample spans some 43,000 distinct CDR3 sequences, about 17% being singletons. The sequenced sample was PBMCs spiked with cells of the T cell clone KT2. Source of these receptors: a human donor.

This clonotype was observed a handful of times. The rearrangement uses TRBV25-1 and TRBJ2-3; 8 positions agree with TRBD2. The V gene end was trimmed by 4 bases and the J gene end by 1 base; junction bases not matched to a gene: 13. The CDR3 is 18 residues long. CDR1 and CDR2 from the germline V gene are MGHDK and SYGVNS. The CDR3 loop is CASSGARGGWLGTDTQYF. CDR3 in DNA: TGTGCCAGCAGTGGGGCCCGGGGGGGGTGGTTGGGCACAGATACGCAGTATTTT. Variable domain in full (rest from reference TRBV25-1 and TRBJ2-3): EADIYQTPRYLVIGTGKKITLECSQTMGHDKMYWYQQDPGMELHLIHYSYGVNSTEKGDLSSESTVSRIRTEHFPLTLESARPSHTSQYLCASSGARGGWLGTDTQYFGPGTRLTVL.

This clonotype was detected a few times. CDR3 nucleotide sequence: TGTGCCAGCAGCGCGACCCCTAGCGGGAGCGTCGATACGCAGTATTTT. Protein sequence: CASSATPSGSVDTQYF. The chain uses TRBV9 and TRBJ2-3; TRBD2 agrees at 10 bases. The CDR3 sequence is 16 residues long. Germline values: CDR1 SGDLS, CDR2 YYNGEE. V was pared by 3 bases and J by 6 bases, with 10 bases of the junction left unmatched.

This clonotype was seen a few times. J is TRBJ1-1 and V is TRBV6-1; no firm D call. The CDR3 covers 11 residues. Deletions cut 7 bases from V and 5 bases from J, with 8 bases between. Germline CDR1 MNHNS, CDR2 SASEGT. Written as DNA, the CDR3 is TGTGCCAGCACCTTGGCGACTGAAGCTTTCTTT. This encodes CASTLATEAFF.

This clonotype was seen more than once but under ten times. This chain uses TRBV29-1 with TRBJ1-2; 8 bases line up with TRBD1. The V gene's germline CDR1 is SQVTM and CDR2 ANQGSEA. The J segment lost 7 bases and the V segment lost 6 bases, leaving 7 bases of the junction unmatched. The CDR3 consists of 12 residues. This CDR3 reads CSVRGLSSGYTF. DNA of the CDR3: TGCAGCGTCAGGGGGCTAAGTAGTGGCTACACCTTC.

A few counts support this clonotype. V is TRBV6-5 and J is TRBJ2-2; 8 bases fit TRBD1. Unmatched junction bases numbered 13, after V lost 2 bases and J lost 2 bases. CDR3 length equals 19 residues. CDR1 is MNHEY and CDR2 is SVGAGI in the germline V gene. The CDR3: CASSYPTVTGDLNTGELFF. The CDR3 DNA is TGTGCCAGCAGTTACCCTACCGTGACAGGGGACCTTAACACCGGGGAGCTGTTTTTT.

J is TRBJ1-1 and V is TRBV12-3 or TRBV12-4, with TRBD1 as a possible D gene (6 bases). The CDR3 covers 14 residues. Trimming removed 5 bases at V and 4 bases at J, with 14 bases between. In DNA form, the CDR3 reads TGTGCCAGCAGTCAGTACAGGGTTCCCACTGAAGCTTTCTTT. It translates to CASSQYRVPTEAFF.

The chain combines TRBV15 with TRBJ1-1, with no clear D. Per germline, CDR1 LNHNV and CDR2 YYDKDF (reference sequence). The CDR3 has 14 amino acids. The ends were cut back, 1 base at V and 0 bases at J, with 6 bases in the middle. CDR3 DNA: TGTGCCACCAGCAGAGGCGGTATGAACACTGAAGCTTTCTTT. This codes for CATSRGGMNTEAFF.

The sample holds a few counts of this clonotype. The J gene is TRBJ2-3, the V gene TRBV9; 9 bases match TRBD2. Germline CDR1 SGDLS, CDR2 YYNGEE. The V and J ends lost 7 bases and 5 bases, in that order; junction bases with no gene match: 11. This CDR3 is built from 15 residues. In DNA, the CDR3 is TGTGCCAGCTCCTTGAGCGGGGGGCAGGGAGATACGCAGTATTTT. Protein sequence: CASSLSGGQGDTQYF.

This clonotype was picked up one time. CDR3 sequence reads: CASSTPAVARTQYF. The CDR3 nucleotides read TGTGCCAGCAGTACCCCGGCGGTGGCGCGCACGCAGTATTTT. The V gene is TRBV28, the J gene TRBJ2-3; D is unclear. The CDR3 covers 14 residues. V was trimmed by 5 bases and J by 9 bases, leaving 18 bases between them. CDR1 and CDR2 from the germline V gene are MDHEN and SYDVKM.

This chain joins TRBV29-1 and TRBJ1-2, with no clear D. The CDR3 has 14 amino acids. Germline-derived CDR1 and CDR2 are SQVTM and ANQGSEA. Trimming shortened V by 6 bases and J by 4 bases, and 18 bases separated the two germline ends. The CDR3 DNA follows: TGCAGCGTCCTTCCCTCTCGGGGTGGCTATGGCTACACCTTC. It codes for CSVLPSRGGYGYTF.

The chain combines TRBV2 with TRBJ2-1, with 8 bases that match TRBD2. The CDR3 consists of 17 residues. Trimming removed 7 bases from V and 0 bases from J; junction bases left unmatched: 11. Germline V gene data show CDR1 as SNHLY and CDR2 as FYNNEI. This CDR3 is CASTQGTSGSSYNEQFF. The CDR3, as DNA: TGTGCCAGCACCCAGGGGACGAGCGGGAGCTCCTACAATGAGCAGTTCTTC.

The rearrangement uses TRBV9 and TRBJ1-2; TRBD1 matches at 7 bases. Germline CDR1 reads SGDLS; CDR2 reads YYNGEE. The V and J ends lost 3 bases and 2 bases, in that order; junction bases with no gene match: 1. The CDR3 has 13 residues. The CDR3: CASSADRNYGYTF. CDR3 nucleotide sequence: TGTGCCAGCAGCGCGGACAGGAACTATGGCTACACCTTC. Combining the CDR3 with reference TRBV9 and TRBJ1-2 gives the whole variable domain DSGVTQTPKHLITATGQRVTLRCSPRSGDLSVYWYQQSLDQGLQFLIQYYNGEERAKGNILERFSAQQFPDLHSELNLSSLELGDSALYFCASSADRNYGYTFGSGTRLTVV.

In this sample, this clonotype turned up a few times. The chain combines TRBV27 with TRBJ1-6; maybe TRBD1 (6 bases). Per germline, CDR1 MNHEY and CDR2 SMNVEV (reference sequence). CDR3 length: 15 residues. The V gene lost 2 bases and the J gene lost 5 bases, with 10 bases spanning the gap. The CDR3, as DNA: TGTGCCAGCAGTTTACAGGGGCGAGATAATTCACCCCTCCACTTT. Protein: CASSLQGRDNSPLHF.

Only a few counts were recorded for this clonotype. The chain couples TRBV30 to TRBJ2-1, with 7 bases that match TRBD2. The J segment lost 7 bases and the V segment lost 2 bases, leaving 2 bases of the junction unmatched. The CDR3 is 12 residues long. CDR1 and CDR2 (germline): GTSNPN, SVGIG (reference sequence). The CDR3 spells CAWSHGGNEQFF. As DNA, the CDR3 is TGTGCCTGGAGTCACGGGGGGAATGAGCAGTTCTTC.

The chain employs TRBV28 and TRBJ2-5; 9 bases match TRBD2. The CDR3 covers 18 residues. The germline V gene encodes CDR1 MDHEN and CDR2 SYDVKM. V gave up 2 bases and J gave up 3 bases; unmatched junction bases: 13. The CDR3 loop is CASSLGTSGLGPEETQYF. CDR3 DNA: TGTGCCAGCAGTTTAGGCACTAGCGGGCTGGGACCCGAAGAGACCCAGTACTTC.

The chain joins TRBV6-2 or TRBV6-3 to TRBJ1-2, with TRBD1 matching 8 bases. The V and J ends lost 2 bases and 5 bases, in that order; junction bases with no gene match: 4. The CDR3 length is 14 residues. Germline lookup yields CDR1 MNHEY and CDR2 SVGEGT. CDR3 sequence reads: CASSYVTGVYGYTF. In DNA, the CDR3 is TGTGCCAGCAGTTACGTGACAGGGGTTTATGGCTACACCTTC.

J is TRBJ2-2 and V is TRBV4-1; D is unclear. Germline V gene data show CDR1 as MGHRA and CDR2 as YSYEKL. This CDR3 spans 14 amino acids. V was pared by 0 bases and J by 8 bases, with 10 bases between. The CDR3 bases are TGCGCCAGCAGCCAAGATGGAGAAGGAGGGGAGCTGTTTTTT. Its protein product is CASSQDGEGGELFF.

The chain carries TRBV5-1 and TRBJ2-3; possibly TRBD2 for D (6 bases). There are 16 residues in the CDR3. Germline V gene data show CDR1 as SGHRS and CDR2 as YFSETQ. Trimming shortened V by 4 bases and J by 2 bases, and 17 bases separated the two germline ends. The CDR3 reads CASSIELGGITDTQYF. CDR3 DNA: TGCGCCAGCAGCATTGAATTAGGAGGGATCACAGATACGCAGTATTTT.

This clonotype was found many times. The chain combines TRBV12-3 or TRBV12-4 with TRBJ2-1, with D maybe TRBD2 (6 bases). This CDR3 region has 16 residues. Trimming cost V 0 bases and J 4 bases, with 13 bases left between them. CDR3 in DNA: TGTGCCAGCAGTTTAGCCTTGACCGGACTATACAATGAGCAGTTCTTC. It translates to CASSLALTGLYNEQFF.

There are a few counts of this clonotype. V is TRBV10-3 and J is TRBJ1-1; perhaps TRBD1 as D (5 bases). Trimming pared 4 bases from V and 4 bases from J, leaving 16 bases between. Per the germline V gene, CDR1 is ENHRY and CDR2 is SYGVKD. This CDR3 is 15 amino acids long. CDR3 loop: CAISGQDIGITEAFF. CDR3 coding DNA: TGTGCCATCAGTGGGCAGGACATAGGGATCACTGAAGCTTTCTTT.

This clonotype has a single count. V and J are TRBV7-8 and TRBJ1-1; D unresolved. V was shortened by 1 base and J by 11 bases, with 17 bases between the two germline ends. This CDR3 spans 14 amino acids. Germline-derived CDR1 and CDR2 are SGHVS and FQNEAQ. CDR3 loop: CASSLVKVGQNAFF. Here the CDR3 DNA reads TGTGCCAGCAGCTTAGTGAAGGTAGGGCAGAACGCTTTCTTT.

This clonotype has ten or more counts. The chain links TRBV20-1 to TRBJ2-3, with no clear D. Germline V lookup: CDR1 DFQATT, CDR2 SNEGSKA (reference sequence). This CDR3 contains 17 residues. The V end lost 3 bases, the J end lost 1 base, and 20 bases lay between the germline ends. CDR3: CSASPISLVKGTDTQYF. The CDR3 DNA reads as TGCAGTGCTAGCCCTATCTCCCTAGTTAAGGGCACAGATACGCAGTATTTT.

Only a few counts were recorded for this clonotype. The CDR3 is CSVMVSGRDTQYF. For the CDR3, the DNA is TGCAGTGTAATGGTTAGCGGCAGGGATACGCAGTATTTT. This chain joins TRBV20-1 and TRBJ2-3, with a weak D call TRBD2 (6 bases). The CDR3 extends over 13 amino acids. The germline V gene has CDR1 DFQATT and CDR2 SNEGSKA (reference sequence). V was pared by 7 bases and J by 6 bases, with 17 bases between.

This clonotype has more than one count but fewer than ten. The chain employs TRBV20-1 and TRBJ1-2; tentative D call: TRBD1 (6 bases). Germline CDR1 DFQATT, CDR2 SNEGSKA (reference sequence). Trimming cost V 1 base and J 4 bases, with 13 bases left between them. The CDR3 is 14 residues long. The CDR3 loop is CSARASGQIYGYTF. CDR3 nucleotide sequence: TGCAGTGCTAGAGCGTCAGGACAGATCTATGGCTACACCTTC.

V usage is TRBV6-2 or TRBV6-3 and J usage is TRBJ1-1, with D hard to call. The CDR3 runs to 14 residues. From germline, CDR1 is MNHEY and CDR2 SVGEGT. V was clipped by 0 bases and J by 3 bases, with 8 bases between them. CDR3 sequence: CASSYSIQYTEAFF. Here the CDR3 DNA reads TGTGCCAGCAGTTACTCGATTCAGTACACTGAAGCTTTCTTT.

V is TRBV29-1 and J is TRBJ2-7; D possibly corresponds to TRBD1 (5 bases). The CDR3 totals 14 residues. Trimming shortened V by 5 bases and J by 7 bases, and 21 bases separated the two germline ends. Germline CDR1 is SQVTM and CDR2 is ANQGSEA. Here the CDR3 DNA reads TGCAGCGTTCGTCTCGACAGTAGTCTTAGAGAGCAGTACTTC. It translates to CSVRLDSSLREQYF.

Note on this clonotype: This may be a read error, as it is one base from a much larger clone. V and J are TRBV6-2 or TRBV6-3 and TRBJ2-1; 7 bases line up with TRBD1. The V gene end was trimmed by 5 bases and the J gene end by 8 bases; junction bases not matched to a gene: 15. Per germline, CDR1 MNHEY and CDR2 SVGEGT. The CDR3 loop spans 16 amino acids. The CDR3 is CASSPTRQGINDEQFF. As DNA, the CDR3 is TGTGCCAGCAGTCCTACCAGACAGGGAATTAACGATGAGCAGTTCTTC.

This clonotype showed up many times. The chain has TRBV29-1 and TRBJ2-3, with D possibly being TRBD1 or TRBD2 (6 bases each). There are 14 residues in the CDR3. Trimming stripped 3 bases from V and 0 bases from J, with 10 bases between. Germline CDR1 and CDR2: SQVTM and ANQGSEA. CDR3 DNA sequence: TGCAGCGTTGACGGGGGCCGTAGCACAGATACGCAGTATTTT. It codes for CSVDGGRSTDTQYF.

This clonotype was seen at least ten times. V gene TRBV6-5 combines with J gene TRBJ1-1; D remains unclear. The V gene's germline CDR1 is MNHEY and CDR2 SVGAGI. This CDR3 has 17 residues. V was cut by 2 bases and J by 7 bases, with 23 bases left in between. The CDR3 bases are TGTGCCAGCAGTTACAACCAGCGGAACACGGTTCTAAATGAAGCTTTCTTT. This gives the protein CASSYNQRNTVLNEAFF.

This clonotype is labeled as medium-sized. The DNA for the CDR3 is TGTGCCAGCAGTGGACTAGCGGGGGGGAAGTACAATGAGCAGTTCTTC. Its protein is CASSGLAGGKYNEQFF. This chain joins TRBV12-3 or TRBV12-4 and TRBJ2-1; 15 bases align to TRBD2. The V gene end was trimmed by 5 bases and the J gene end by 4 bases; junction bases not matched to a gene: 3. The CDR3 has 16 amino acids.

The V and J genes are TRBV29-1 and TRBJ1-1; TRBD1 might be the D (6 bases). V was shortened by 6 bases and J by 0 bases, with 17 bases between the two germline ends. The germline gives CDR1 SQVTM, CDR2 ANQGSEA. The CDR3 loop spans 15 amino acids. This CDR3 reads CSVRGSYSMNTEAFF. In DNA, the CDR3 is TGCAGCGTCAGGGGATCCTACTCGATGAACACTGAAGCTTTCTTT. Looking up the rest from reference TRBV29-1 and TRBJ1-1 gives the full variable domain: SAVISQKPSRDICQRGTSLTIQCQVDSQVTMMFWYRQQPGQSLTLIATANQGSEATYESGFVIDKFPISRPNLTFSTLTVSNMSPEDSSIYLCSVRGSYSMNTEAFFGQGTRLTVV.